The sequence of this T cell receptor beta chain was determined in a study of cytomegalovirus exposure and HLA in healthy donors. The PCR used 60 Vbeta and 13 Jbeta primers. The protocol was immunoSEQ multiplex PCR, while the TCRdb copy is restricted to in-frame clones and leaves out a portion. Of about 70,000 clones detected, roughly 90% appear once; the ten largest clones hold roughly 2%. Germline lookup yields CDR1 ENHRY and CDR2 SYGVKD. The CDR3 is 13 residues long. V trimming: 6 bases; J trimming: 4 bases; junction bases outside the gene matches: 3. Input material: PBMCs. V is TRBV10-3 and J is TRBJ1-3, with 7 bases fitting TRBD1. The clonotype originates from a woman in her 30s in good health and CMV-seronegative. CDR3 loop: CAIRGGAGNTIYF. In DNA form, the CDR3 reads TGTGCCATCAGAGGGGGCGCGGGAAACACCATATATTTT.